This paragraph covers one T cell receptor (beta chain) sequence. This record belongs to a study of T cells expressing NK-cell markers. Germline loops: CDR1 SNHLY, CDR2 FYNNEI. The CDR3 has 14 residues. No DNA is given; TCRdb re-called the 5' RACE reads and lists each CDR3 protein once. Its listing shows about 460,000 distinct CDR3 sequences. The source is a woman in her fifties or sixties in good health. The specimen was blood T cells: a sorted CD56 or NKG2C T cell subset, CD4+ or CD8+ T cells, or bulk PBMC T cells (not recorded which). The V gene is TRBV2, the J gene TRBJ2-1; TCRdb outputs TRBD1, but without DNA this stays unchecked. The CDR3 region is CASKTDPSSNEQFF.